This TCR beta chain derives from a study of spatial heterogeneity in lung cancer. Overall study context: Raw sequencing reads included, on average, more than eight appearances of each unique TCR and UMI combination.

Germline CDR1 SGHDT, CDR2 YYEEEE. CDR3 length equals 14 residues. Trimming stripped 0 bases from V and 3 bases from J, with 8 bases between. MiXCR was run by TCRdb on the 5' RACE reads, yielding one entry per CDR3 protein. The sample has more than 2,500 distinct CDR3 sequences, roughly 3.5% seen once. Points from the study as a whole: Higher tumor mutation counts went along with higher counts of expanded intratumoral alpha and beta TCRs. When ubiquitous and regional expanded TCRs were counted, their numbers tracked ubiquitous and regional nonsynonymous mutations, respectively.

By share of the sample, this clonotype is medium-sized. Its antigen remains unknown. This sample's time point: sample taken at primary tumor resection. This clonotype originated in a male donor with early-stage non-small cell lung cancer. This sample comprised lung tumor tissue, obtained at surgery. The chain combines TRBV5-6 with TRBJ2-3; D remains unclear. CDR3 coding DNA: TGTGCCAGCAGCTTGGACCATAAAACAGATACGCAGTATTTT. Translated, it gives CASSLDHKTDTQYF.